A single sample gave rise to the 8 T cell receptor beta chains below, sequenced in a study of blood T cells in healthy people across ages. Then a second PCR, running roughly 7 to 11 cycles, was carried out with a sample-barcoded 5' primer and a J-beta primer mix. TCRdb re-analysed the 5' RACE reads in MiXCR, keeping a single row per CDR3 protein. Of roughly 1 million distinct CDR3 sequences listed, about 23% are singletons. The same data also contributed to another study, on T cells of mothers and their children.

The sequenced material came from blood. These receptors came from a girl aged 2-10 years in good health.

J is TRBJ2-2 and V is TRBV28; 13 nucleotides agree with TRBD2. Germline CDR1 and CDR2: MDHEN and SYDVKM. V shed 7 bases and J 4 bases; nucleotides not matched to a gene: 12. This CDR3 spans 18 amino acids. CDR3 in DNA: TGTGCCAGCACTCCCCGGACTAGCGGGAGTTTCGGCACCGGGGAGCTGTTTTTT. Residues: CASTPRTSGSFGTGELFF.

The V gene is TRBV2, the J gene TRBJ2-1; D is unclear. V was cut by 1 base and J by 13 bases, with 17 bases left in between. Germline V gene lookup returns CDR1 SNHLY and CDR2 FYNNEI. This CDR3 has 14 amino acids. CDR3 DNA: TGTGCCAGCAGTGAAGAAGTGACTCCCAACGCCCAGTTCTTC. Encoded protein: CASSEEVTPNAQFF.

This clonotype appeared many times. V usage is TRBV11-1 and J usage is TRBJ2-5; D possibly corresponds to TRBD2 (5 bases). V lost 3 bases and J 5 bases, leaving 10 bases between the germline ends. The CDR3 totals 13 residues. The V gene's germline CDR1 is SGHAT and CDR2 FQDESV (reference sequence). The CDR3, as DNA: TGTGCCAGCAGCTTCGAGGGTGGCGAGACCCAGTACTTC. Translation gives CASSFEGGETQYF.

The J gene is TRBJ1-6, the V gene TRBV18; D call uncertain. CDR3 length: 15 amino acids. Germline loops: CDR1 KGHSH, CDR2 LQKENI. V lost 3 bases and J 10 bases, leaving 16 bases between the germline ends. The chain's CDR3 is CASSPKLPGESPLHF. The CDR3 nucleotides are TGTGCCAGCTCACCTAAGCTCCCCGGTGAATCACCCCTCCACTTT.

This chain connects TRBV12-5 to TRBJ2-7, with unresolved D. Germline assignment: CDR1 LGHNT and CDR2 FRNRAP. The CDR3 is made up of 16 amino acids. With 3 bases removed from V and 0 bases from J, the gap between germline ends came to 15 bases. The CDR3 region has the DNA TGTGCTAGTGGTTTTAGTAGCTCCGGAAGCTCCTACGAGCAGTACTTC. Its translation is CASGFSSSGSSYEQYF.

V usage is TRBV2 and J usage is TRBJ1-3; 8 bases are a match to TRBD1. CDR1 is SNHLY, CDR2 FYNNEI, per germline. V shed 5 bases and J 8 bases; nucleotides not matched to a gene: 5. There are 13 residues in the CDR3. CDR3 DNA sequence: TGTGCCAGCAGTTTCGACAGGGGTGACACCATATATTTT. It is translated as CASSFDRGDTIYF.

In its sample, this clonotype was seen a few times. V gene TRBV4-2 combines with J gene TRBJ2-6; D uncertain. The V end lost 2 bases, the J end lost 4 bases, and 9 bases lay between the germline ends. From germline, CDR1 is LGHNA and CDR2 YNFKEQ. CDR3 length: 15 amino acids. For the CDR3, the DNA is TGTGCCAGCAGCCAATCAGTGTCGGGGGCCAACGTCCTGACTTTC. This translates into CASSQSVSGANVLTF.

A word on this clonotype: One end of the junction does not line up with germline, which may come from a read error. CDR3 sequence reads: CASSLGGDLRFF. The CDR3 coding sequence is TGTGCCAGCAGCTTAGGTGGCGATCTTCGGTTCTTC. The chain has TRBV7-2 and TRBJ2-5; no clear D gene. Germline lookup yields CDR1 SGHTA and CDR2 FQGNSA. This CDR3 region has 12 residues.